Listed below are T cell receptor beta chains from one sample, sequenced in a study of blood T cell repertoires in COVID-19. Assay: immunoSEQ multiplex PCR; the TCRdb copy retains only in-frame clones and omits some. The sample holds more than 200,000 clones, around 80% seen once. Sample: peripheral blood. The receptors originated from a woman aged 40 to 50 who had recovered from COVID-19. Both conserved end residues are part of each CDR3. D genes are given only for firm matches. Expanded clones are given a class, and other clones once, few, many or no size at all.

J gene | V gene | clone size | D gene | CDR3 protein
TRBJ1-5 | TRBV18 | NA | TRBD1 | CASSQGQGRIGQPQHF
TRBJ2-1 | TRBV28 | NA | TRBD1 | CASSPSGQGTYNEQFF
TRBJ1-3 | TRBV7-2 | NA | NA | CASSTVGGPGNTIYF
TRBJ1-3 | TRBV7-8 | NA | NA | CASSLARFGEPRGNTIYF
TRBJ2-7 | TRBV5-1 | NA | TRBD2 | CASSRASGGDEQYF
TRBJ2-3 | TRBV7-9 | once | NA | CASSLALSGDTDTQYF
TRBJ2-1 | TRBV9 | NA | TRBD2 | CASSAGASGGLDNEQFF
TRBJ2-1 | TRBV5-4 | NA | NA | CASSLGQGNEQFF
TRBJ2-2 | TRBV9 | few | NA | CASSVGGGTGELFF
TRBJ2-1 | TRBV5-6 | NA | TRBD1 | CASTDRQGSYNEQFF
TRBJ1-5 | TRBV12-3/TRBV12-4 | NA | TRBD1 | CASRGGQGMAQHF
TRBJ2-5 | TRBV30 | NA | NA | CAWVGGTETQYF
TRBJ1-2 | TRBV29-1 | NA | TRBD1 | CSVFPGGAVYGYTF
TRBJ1-2 | TRBV27 | NA | TRBD1 | CASRPQTGNYGYTF
TRBJ2-3 | TRBV20-1 | NA | TRBD2 | CSASGGGTSEFTDTQYF
TRBJ1-3 | TRBV28 | NA | NA | CASSFQTGRTSGNTIYF
TRBJ2-1 | TRBV3-1/TRBV3-2 | NA | NA | CASSQGGAALNEQFF
TRBJ1-6 | TRBV5-1 | few | TRBD1 | CASSFRDRDDNSPLHF
TRBJ1-4 | TRBV2 | NA | NA | CASTRGGVLEKLFF
TRBJ1-5 | TRBV12-5 | NA | TRBD1 | CASGYLNPFYGGTGSGSNQPQHF